The sequence of this T cell receptor (beta chain) was determined in a study of blood T cell repertoires in COVID-19 (dated by TCRdb to about 2020). Regarding the complete study: The collaborator samples originated in the United States, Italy and Spain and spanned the acute and convalescent phases of COVID-19. Samples were obtained from the ongoing ImmuneRACE study (first 160 participants) and from 950 to 1,500 subjects provided by 6 global collaborators. The sample metadata nearly always contained a de-identified subject ID, COVID-19 status, age in years and sex. Subjects who had been exposed to COVID-19, were actively infected with it, or had recovered from it provided the deeply sampled blood TCRbeta repertoires that made up the dataset. The material from the prospective study consisted of cDNA or gDNA derived from T cells, B-cell-depleted T cells, or PBMCs. HLA class I and class II types, where available, came from metadata supplied by the sample provider rather than from assay-based typing. The repertoires were made available in a free public database intended to serve as a resource for research on the immune response to SARS-CoV-2.

Broader findings and caveats from the paper: The quantity of clinical and demographic metadata differed by source and by participant and was supplied without curation.

The immunoSEQ Assay, a bias-controlled multiplex PCR, was used to amplify TCRbeta CDR3 regions from genomic DNA. As for the authors' bioinformatics: Within the assay, amplification of reference gene primers was used to estimate how many nucleated cells each sample contained. To quantify the absolute abundance of each unique TCRbeta CDR3 rearrangement, sequence reads were collapsed and filtered. For each sample, productive Simpson clonality was calculated as the square root of Simpson's diversity index over productive rearrangements. The clones in this table, taken by TCRdb from immuneACCESS, are in-frame only. Not every clone is retained; where verified, under half of the shortfall comes from an unresolved V gene, and the cause of the rest is unknown. The D gene and trimming were derived from the DNA, and the V and J assignments and clone size from that table. This sample is represented by 120,000 or so clones; approximately 80% of them were singletons. Together, the top ten hold around 17% of the sample.

The CDR3 has 13 amino acids, counting the end cysteine and phenylalanine. Only the CDR3 portion is preserved as DNA: 39 bases, with reading frame beginning at the first base. Cut back by 6 bases and 0 bases, the V and J ends lie 6 bases apart. From a lookup of the germline V gene, CDR1 and CDR2 are KGHSH and LQKENI. In regard to this clone: Its antigen remains undetermined. Per-base qualities were not stored, and no clone one base away is much larger.

Collaborating institutions collected whole blood in K2EDTA tubes following their own protocols. For TCRbeta analysis, collaborators shipped samples as frozen whole blood, isolated PBMCs, or DNA extracted from either of those sample types. This TCR was sampled from a woman in her fifties or sixties with acute or convalescent COVID-19. Sequenced: peripheral blood. The sequence links TRBV18 to TRBJ1-3; matching of 5 bases hints at TRBD1 as the D gene. CDR3 loop: CASSDISGNTIYF. The DNA sequence follows: TGTGCCAGCTCGGACATCTCTGGAAACACCATATATTTT.